What follows are 28 T cell receptor beta chains derived from one specimen sequenced in a study of beta chain features in type 1 diabetes. What was sequenced were expressed TCRB transcripts, since all of the isolated RNA had been reverse transcribed. Sequencing used immunoSEQ multiplex PCR; TCRdb keeps in-frame clones, though not all of them. The data show about 700,000 clones, roughly an eighth seen once. Findings and caveats of the study: Type 1 diabetes patients had TCRB CDR3s that were shorter (moderately but significantly so) in all four CD4+ subsets.

No antigen has been assigned to these receptors. Sample: naive CD4+ T cells from blood. Receptor source: a young man with type 1 diabetes.

The CDR3 DNA reads as TGTGCCTGGAGTTTTTCCGACAGGAACACTGAAGCTTTCTTT. Amino acid sequence: CAWSFSDRNTEAFF. This sequence joins TRBV30 and TRBJ1-1; D is possibly TRBD1 (5 bases). The V end was cut by 2 bases, the J end by 1 base, with 11 bases between. The germline V gene encodes CDR1 GTSNPN and CDR2 SVGIG (reference sequence). The length of the CDR3 is 14 residues.

In this sample, this clone turned up a few times. This sequence joins TRBV10-3 and TRBJ2-1; D remains unclear. The CDR3 runs to 12 residues. Germline V CDR1 and CDR2: ENHRY, SYGVKD. Trimming shortened V by 7 bases and J by 8 bases, and 12 bases separated the two germline ends. The chain's CDR3 is CAIKDSFYEQFF. The CDR3 DNA follows: TGTGCCATCAAAGATAGTTTTTATGAGCAGTTCTTC.

As regards this clone: This same CDR3 is encoded by further DNA sequences in the sample. The V call is TRBV27, the J call TRBJ2-7; 7 bases line up with TRBD1. The CDR3 has 14 amino acids. V dropped 6 bases and J dropped 0; count of bases not matched to a gene: 5. Germline V gene sequence: CDR1 MNHEY, CDR2 SMNVEV (reference sequence). CDR3 protein: CASRPGQVSYEQYF. In DNA form, the CDR3 reads TGTGCCAGCAGGCCCGGACAGGTCTCCTACGAGCAGTACTTC.

The rearrangement uses TRBV11-2 and TRBJ1-1; D ambiguous. With 1 base removed from V and 7 bases from J, the gap between germline ends came to 4 bases. The CDR3 runs to 11 residues. Per germline, CDR1 SGHAT and CDR2 FQNNGV. The CDR3 DNA follows: TGTGCCAGCAGCTTAGTAGGTGAAGCTTTCTTT. Protein product: CASSLVGEAFF.

The genes are TRBV30 and TRBJ2-5, with no clear D. Trimming left V 4 bases short and J 5 bases short, with 11 bases between. This CDR3 has 12 residues. CDR1 and CDR2 (germline): GTSNPN, SVGIG (reference sequence). CDR3 protein: CAWKSMRETQYF. CDR3 DNA sequence: TGTGCCTGGAAGAGTATGAGGGAGACCCAGTACTTC.

This clone has a handful of counts. V and J are TRBV6-5 and TRBJ1-2; 8 bases are shared with TRBD1. J was trimmed by 2 bases and V by 6 bases; bases with no gene match: 2. CDR3 length: 13 amino acids. Germline loops: CDR1 MNHEY, CDR2 SVGAGI. This CDR3 reads CASRDRENYGYTF. CDR3 bases: TGTGCCAGCAGGGACAGGGAAAACTATGGCTACACCTTC.

This clone was counted only a few times. V is TRBV5-6 and J is TRBJ2-1; 9 bases line up with TRBD2. Germline V gene lookup returns CDR1 SGHDT and CDR2 YYEEEE. V lost 4 bases, J lost 1 base, and 9 bases stayed unmatched. This CDR3 has 17 amino acids. This chain's CDR3 is CASSGRLSGGSYNEQFF. CDR3 DNA sequence: TGTGCCAGCAGCGGAAGACTTAGCGGGGGTTCCTACAATGAGCAGTTCTTC.

The chain uses TRBV7-2 and TRBJ2-5; 9 bases fit TRBD1. Per germline, CDR1 SGHTA and CDR2 FQGNSA. CDR3 length: 15 amino acids. J lost 5 bases, V lost 4 bases, and 8 bases had no gene match. CDR3 sequence reads: CASSSGQGPRETQYF. Written as DNA, the CDR3 is TGTGCCAGCAGCTCCGGACAGGGGCCACGGGAGACCCAGTACTTC.

The chain employs TRBV7-3 and TRBJ1-1; D remains unclear. Trimming stripped 5 bases from V and 0 bases from J, with 7 bases between. Germline CDR1 and CDR2: SGHTA and FQGTGA. The CDR3 totals 13 residues. DNA of the CDR3: TGTGCCAGCAGCGCTGGAGTGAACACTGAAGCTTTCTTT. Amino acids: CASSAGVNTEAFF.

This clone has only a few counts. The chain links TRBV13 to TRBJ2-7, with D possibly matching TRBD1 (6 bases). The CDR3 is 13 amino acids. CDR1 and CDR2 from the germline V gene are PRHDT and FYEKMQ (reference sequence). Trimming removed 5 bases at V and 2 bases at J, with 10 bases between. The CDR3 coding sequence is TGTGCCAGCAGCCCCGGACAGACCTACGAGCAGTACTTC. Its translation: CASSPGQTYEQYF.

This clone occurred once. The chain is built from TRBV14 and TRBJ2-1; possibly TRBD2 for D (7 bases). Germline CDR1 is SGHDN and CDR2 is FVKESK. The V end lost 0 bases, the J end lost 6 bases, and 12 bases lay between the germline ends. The CDR3 is made up of 15 amino acids. CDR3 nucleotides: TGTGCCAGCAGCCAAGAATTGGGGGGGCTCAATGAGCAGTTCTTC. Its protein product is CASSQELGGLNEQFF.

The chain has TRBV27 and TRBJ2-3, with D possibly TRBD2 on 5 matching bases. The CDR3 spans 16 residues. V lost 3 bases and J lost 3, with 16 bases in between. From germline, CDR1 is MNHEY and CDR2 SMNVEV (reference sequence). CDR3 protein: CASSFATGVWTDTQYF. The CDR3 nucleotides are TGTGCCAGCAGTTTCGCTACCGGGGTCTGGACAGATACGCAGTATTTT.

This chain uses TRBV28 with TRBJ1-2; no definite D call. The CDR3 covers 14 residues. V dropped 3 bases and J dropped 1 base, with 9 bases sitting between them. CDR1 and CDR2 (germline): MDHEN, SYDVKM. The DNA for the CDR3 is TGTGCCAGCAGTTTTCACCATCTTAACTATGGCTACACCTTC. Its translation is CASSFHHLNYGYTF.

The rearrangement links TRBV11-2 to TRBJ2-2, with TRBD1 as a possible D gene (7 bases). There are 15 residues in the CDR3. Per the germline V gene, CDR1 is SGHAT and CDR2 is FQNNGV. Trimming shortened V by 6 bases and J by 4 bases, and 15 bases separated the two germline ends. The DNA of the CDR3 is TGTGCCAGCAGAGTGGCGGAGGGGGCCACCGGGGAGCTGTTTTTT. This translates into CASRVAEGATGELFF.

This clone was picked up a small number of times. This chain links TRBV6-5 with TRBJ1-6; D is undetermined. Trimming removed 0 bases at V and 5 bases at J, with 5 bases between. CDR1 is MNHEY and CDR2 is SVGAGI in the germline V gene. CDR3 length: 14 amino acids. CDR3 sequence: CASSYSLNNSPLHF. CDR3 nucleotide sequence: TGTGCCAGCAGTTACTCCTTAAATAATTCACCCCTCCACTTT.

This clone was seen a single time. Other DNA sequences in this specimen translate into the identical CDR3. In DNA form, the CDR3 reads TGTGCCAGCAGCTTAAGACAGGGTAATCAGCCCCAGCATTTT. This translates into CASSLRQGNQPQHF. The rearrangement joins TRBV7-2 to TRBJ1-5; 7 nucleotides agree with TRBD1. The CDR3 has 14 residues. The V and J ends lost 2 bases and 4 bases, in that order; junction bases with no gene match: 2. CDR1 SGHTA and CDR2 FQGNSA come from the germline V gene.

The chain has TRBV12-5 and TRBJ1-1, with TRBD1 matching 10 bases. The CDR3 is 13 amino acids. Trimming removed 7 bases from V and 6 bases from J; junction bases left unmatched: 5. Germline loops: CDR1 LGHNT, CDR2 FRNRAP. CDR3: CASAPGTGAEAFF. CDR3 coding DNA: TGTGCTAGTGCCCCCGGGACAGGGGCTGAAGCTTTCTTT.

The chain uses TRBV5-1 and TRBJ1-2, with 9 bases matching TRBD1. The V and J ends lost 4 bases and 4 bases, in that order; junction bases with no gene match: 2. Looked up from germline, CDR1 is SGHRS and CDR2 is YFSETQ. The CDR3 has 13 amino acids. CDR3 residues: CASSRDRAYGYTF. As DNA, the CDR3 is TGCGCCAGCAGCCGGGACAGGGCCTATGGCTACACCTTC. Supplemented by reference TRBV5-1 and TRBJ1-2, the full variable domain reads KAGVTQTPRYLIKTRGQQVTLSCSPISGHRSVSWYQQTPGQGLQFLFEYFSETQRNKGNFPGRFSGRQFSNSRSEMNVSTLELGDSALYLCASSRDRAYGYTFGSGTRLTVV.

This clone has more than one count but fewer than ten. The chain employs TRBV4-1 and TRBJ2-6; D not certain. The CDR3 spans 15 residues. Looked up from germline, CDR1 is MGHRA and CDR2 is YSYEKL. V gave up 1 base and J gave up 0 bases, with 4 bases separating them. Here the CDR3 DNA reads TGCGCCAGCAGCCAAGGAGACTCTGGGGCCAACGTCCTGACTTTC. This gives the protein CASSQGDSGANVLTF.

This clone was seen only a few times. This chain joins TRBV13 and TRBJ1-4, with TRBD1 as a possible D gene (5 bases). CDR1 PRHDT and CDR2 FYEKMQ come from the germline V gene (reference sequence). This CDR3 region has 15 residues. V lost 5 bases and J lost 4, with 14 bases in between. The CDR3 protein is CASSPRGYNNEKLFF. Written as DNA, the CDR3 is TGTGCCAGCAGCCCACGGGGCTATAATAATGAAAAACTGTTTTTT. Using reference TRBV13 and TRBJ1-4 for the parts outside the CDR3, the full variable domain is AAGVIQSPRHLIKEKRETATLKCYPIPRHDTVYWYQQGPGQDPQFLISFYEKMQSDKGSIPDRFSAQQFSDYHSELNMSSLELGDSALYFCASSPRGYNNEKLFFGSGTQLSVL.

J is TRBJ1-1 and V is TRBV10-3; D is unresolved. Germline loops: CDR1 ENHRY, CDR2 SYGVKD. The length of the CDR3 is 12 residues. V gave up 5 bases and J gave up 5 bases, with 9 bases separating them. The CDR3 region is CAISWEETEAFF. Here the CDR3 DNA reads TGTGCCATCAGTTGGGAAGAGACTGAAGCTTTCTTT.

CDR3 residues: CASSLSGNLETQYF. The CDR3 DNA sequence: TGTGCCAGCAGCCTAAGCGGAAACCTGGAGACCCAGTACTTC. J is TRBJ2-5 and V is TRBV5-6, with D tentatively TRBD2 (5 bases). CDR3 length: 14 amino acids. The V end lost 4 bases, the J end lost 5 bases, and 15 bases lay between the germline ends. CDR1 is SGHDT and CDR2 is YYEEEE in the germline V gene.

The rearrangement joins TRBV7-2 to TRBJ1-6; D is ambiguous. V was pared by 1 base and J by 18 bases, with 13 bases between. The CDR3 spans 12 residues. From germline, CDR1 is SGHTA and CDR2 FQGNSA. The CDR3 loop is CASSLDWAKPHF. The CDR3 region has the DNA TGTGCCAGCAGCTTAGATTGGGCCAAACCCCACTTT.

J is TRBJ1-1 and V is TRBV19; tentatively, D is TRBD1 (5 bases). V lost 6 bases and J 1 base, leaving 12 bases between the germline ends. The CDR3 extends over 14 amino acids. Germline V gene sequence: CDR1 LNHDA, CDR2 SQIVND (reference sequence). The CDR3 region is CASRKPGGNTEAFF. The CDR3 coding sequence is TGTGCCAGTAGGAAACCCGGGGGGAACACTGAAGCTTTCTTT.

A few counts support this clone. The chain uses TRBV4-1 and TRBJ2-5, with 8 bases fitting TRBD2. Germline lookup yields CDR1 MGHRA and CDR2 YSYEKL. The V and J ends lost 4 bases and 7 bases, in that order; junction bases with no gene match: 8. The CDR3 consists of 14 residues. CDR3 sequence reads: CASSRTSGGRTQYF. The CDR3 DNA sequence: TGCGCCAGCAGCCGTACAAGCGGGGGAAGGACCCAGTACTTC.

The chain employs TRBV21-1 and TRBJ2-1; TRBD2 is taken as the D call from the table, unchecked against the DNA. TRBV21-1 is labeled a pseudogene. CDR3 size: 14 residues. The CDR3 protein is CASTQRSRRDEQFF. CDR3 sequence (DNA): TGTGCCAGCACCCAAAGGAGTCGGCGAGATGAGCAGTTCTTC.

The rearrangement joins TRBV5-1 to TRBJ2-1; no clear D gene. The length of the CDR3 is 14 residues. The germline V gene has CDR1 SGHRS and CDR2 YFSETQ. The V end was cut by 0 bases, the J end by 7 bases, with 11 bases between. CDR3 protein: CASSLGSEANEQFF. The DNA of the CDR3 is TGCGCCAGCAGCTTGGGCTCTGAAGCTAATGAGCAGTTCTTC. Complete variable domain (other parts from reference TRBV5-1 and TRBJ2-1): KAGVTQTPRYLIKTRGQQVTLSCSPISGHRSVSWYQQTPGQGLQFLFEYFSETQRNKGNFPGRFSGRQFSNSRSEMNVSTLELGDSALYLCASSLGSEANEQFFGPGTRLTVL.

This clone was seen only a few times. The V call is TRBV7-9, the J call TRBJ2-1; 8 positions match TRBD2. CDR1 and CDR2 (germline): SEHNR, FQNEAQ (reference sequence). The CDR3 totals 15 residues. J lost 5 bases, V lost 8 bases, and 11 bases had no gene match. As DNA, the CDR3 is TGTGCCAGCCTTACCTATAGCGGGGCCGACAATGAGCAGTTCTTC. It is translated as CASLTYSGADNEQFF.